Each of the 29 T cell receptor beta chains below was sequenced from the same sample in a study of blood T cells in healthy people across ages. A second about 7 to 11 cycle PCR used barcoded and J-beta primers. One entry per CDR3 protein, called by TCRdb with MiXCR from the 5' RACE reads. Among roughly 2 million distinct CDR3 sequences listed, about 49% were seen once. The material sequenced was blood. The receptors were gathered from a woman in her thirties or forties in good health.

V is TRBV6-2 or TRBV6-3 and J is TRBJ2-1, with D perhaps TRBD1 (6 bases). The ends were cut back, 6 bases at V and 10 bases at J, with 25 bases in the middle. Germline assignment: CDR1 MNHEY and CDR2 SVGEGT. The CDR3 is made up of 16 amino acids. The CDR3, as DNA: TGTGCCAGCAGCAACAATGTCAGGGGCTACTCCTACGAGCAGTTCTTC. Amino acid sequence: CASSNNVRGYSYEQFF.

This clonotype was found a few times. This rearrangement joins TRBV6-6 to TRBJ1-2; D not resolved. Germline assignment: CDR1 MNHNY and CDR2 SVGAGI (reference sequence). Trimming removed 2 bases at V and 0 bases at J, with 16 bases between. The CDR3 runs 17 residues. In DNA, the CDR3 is TGTGCCAGCAGTTACCTGGCAGCTAACCGAGCTAACTATGGCTACACCTTC. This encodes CASSYLAANRANYGYTF.

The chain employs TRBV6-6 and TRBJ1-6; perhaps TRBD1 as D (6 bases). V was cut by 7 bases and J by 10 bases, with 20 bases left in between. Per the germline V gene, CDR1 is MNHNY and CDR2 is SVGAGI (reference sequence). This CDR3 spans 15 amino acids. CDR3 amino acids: CASTEDSLSLSPLHF. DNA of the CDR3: TGTGCCAGCACCGAGGACAGCCTTTCTCTCTCACCCCTCCACTTT.

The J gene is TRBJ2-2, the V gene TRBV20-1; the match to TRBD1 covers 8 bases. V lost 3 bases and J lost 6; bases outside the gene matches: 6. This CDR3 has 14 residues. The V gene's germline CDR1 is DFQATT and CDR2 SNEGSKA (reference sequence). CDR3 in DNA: TGCAGTGCTAGGGACAGGGTGACGTCCGGGGAGCTGTTTTTT. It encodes CSARDRVTSGELFF.

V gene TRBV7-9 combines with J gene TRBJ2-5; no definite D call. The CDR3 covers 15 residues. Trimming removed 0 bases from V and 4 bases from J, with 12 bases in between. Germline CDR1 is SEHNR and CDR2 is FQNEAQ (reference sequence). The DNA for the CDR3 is TGTGCCAGCAGCTTAGCAATTGGGGTGCGAGAGACCCAGTACTTC. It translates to CASSLAIGVRETQYF.

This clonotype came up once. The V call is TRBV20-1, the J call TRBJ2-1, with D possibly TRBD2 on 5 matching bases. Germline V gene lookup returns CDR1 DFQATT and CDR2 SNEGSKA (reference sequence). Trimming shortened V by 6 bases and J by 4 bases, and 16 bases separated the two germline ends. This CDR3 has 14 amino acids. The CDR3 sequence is CSARTRSAYNEQFF. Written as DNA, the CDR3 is TGCAGTGCAAGGACTCGAAGCGCATACAATGAGCAGTTCTTC.

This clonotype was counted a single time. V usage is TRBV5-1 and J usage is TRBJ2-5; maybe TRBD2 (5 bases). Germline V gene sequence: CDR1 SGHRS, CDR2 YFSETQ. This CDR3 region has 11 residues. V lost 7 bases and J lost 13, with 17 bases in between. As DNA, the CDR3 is TGCGCCAGCTTAACGGGATCGCGGGCGTACTTC. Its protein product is CASLTGSRAYF.

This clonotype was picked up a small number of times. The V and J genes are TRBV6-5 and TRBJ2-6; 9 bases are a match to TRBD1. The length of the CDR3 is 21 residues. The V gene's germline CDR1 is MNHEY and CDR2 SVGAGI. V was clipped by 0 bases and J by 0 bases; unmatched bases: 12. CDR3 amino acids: CASSYSPLLTGGSSGANVLTF. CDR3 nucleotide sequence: TGTGCCAGCAGTTACTCGCCGCTATTGACAGGGGGAAGCTCTGGGGCCAACGTCCTGACTTTC.

The CDR3 DNA sequence: TGTGCCACATCGGGAGTGGGGACAGGGTTAGATGGCTACACCTTC. The encoded protein is CATSGVGTGLDGYTF. This chain joins TRBV19 and TRBJ1-2; 9 bases are shared with TRBD1. The CDR3 length is 15 residues. The V segment lost 10 bases and the J segment 6 bases; nucleotides outside the gene matches: 15. The germline CDR1 and CDR2 sequences are LNHDA and SQIVND (reference sequence). The full variable domain, completed using reference TRBV19 and TRBJ1-2, is DGGITQSPKYLFRKEGQNVTLSCEQNLNHDAMYWYRQDPGQGLRLIYYSQIVNDFQKGDIAEGYSVSREKKESFPLTVTSAQKNPTAFYLCATSGVGTGLDGYTFGSGTRLTVV.

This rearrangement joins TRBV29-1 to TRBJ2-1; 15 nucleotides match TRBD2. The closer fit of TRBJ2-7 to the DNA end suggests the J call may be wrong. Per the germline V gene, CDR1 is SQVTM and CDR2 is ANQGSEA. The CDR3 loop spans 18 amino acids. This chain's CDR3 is CSATGTSGGTSSYNEQYF. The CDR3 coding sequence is TGCAGCGCCACCGGGACTAGCGGGGGGACGAGCTCCTACAATGAGCAGTACTTC.

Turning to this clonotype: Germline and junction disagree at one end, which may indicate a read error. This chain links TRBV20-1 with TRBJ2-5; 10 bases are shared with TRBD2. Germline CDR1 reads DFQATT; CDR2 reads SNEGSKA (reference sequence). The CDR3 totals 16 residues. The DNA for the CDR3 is TGCAGTACTAGGATGGGGGAGCGGGGGGGCCAAGAGACCCAGTACTTC. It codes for CSTRMGERGGQETQYF.

The CDR3 is CATPAGTGHLYNEQYF. DNA of the CDR3: TGTGCCACCCCAGCTGGCACGGGACATTTATACAATGAGCAGTACTTC. The chain is built from TRBV24-1 and TRBJ2-4; the D gene is possibly TRBD1 (6 bases). The ends were cut back, 9 bases at V and 13 bases at J, with 30 bases in the middle. This CDR3 region has 16 residues. Germline CDR1 is KGHDR and CDR2 is SFDVKD.

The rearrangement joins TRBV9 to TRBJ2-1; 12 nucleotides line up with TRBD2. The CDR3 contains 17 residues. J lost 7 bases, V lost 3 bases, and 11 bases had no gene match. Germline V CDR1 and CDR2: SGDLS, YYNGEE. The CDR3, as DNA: TGTGCCAGCAGCGCCCCTGGAGGACTAGCGGGGATGAATGAGCAGTTCTTC. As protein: CASSAPGGLAGMNEQFF.

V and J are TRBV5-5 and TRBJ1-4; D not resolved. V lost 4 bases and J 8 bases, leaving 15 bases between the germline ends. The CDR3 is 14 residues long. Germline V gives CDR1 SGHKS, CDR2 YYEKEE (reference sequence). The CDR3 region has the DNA TGTGCCAGCAGCAGCGCCCCGGAACCCGAAAAACTGTTTTTT. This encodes CASSSAPEPEKLFF. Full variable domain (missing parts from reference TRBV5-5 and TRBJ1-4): DAGVTQSPTHLIKTRGQQVTLRCSPISGHKSVSWYQQVLGQGPQFIFQYYEKEERGRGNFPDRFSARQFPNYSSELNVNALLLGDSALYLCASSSAPEPEKLFFGSGTQLSVL.

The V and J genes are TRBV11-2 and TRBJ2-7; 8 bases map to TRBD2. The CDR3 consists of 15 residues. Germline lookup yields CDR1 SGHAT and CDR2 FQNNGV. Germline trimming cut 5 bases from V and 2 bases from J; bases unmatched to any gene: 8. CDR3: CASSLTRGGAYEQYF. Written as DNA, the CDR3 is TGTGCCAGCAGCCTAACTCGGGGGGGGGCCTACGAGCAGTACTTC.

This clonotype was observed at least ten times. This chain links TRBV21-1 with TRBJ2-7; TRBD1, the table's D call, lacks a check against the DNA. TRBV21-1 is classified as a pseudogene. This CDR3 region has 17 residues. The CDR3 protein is CASSPFRKGGLSYEQYF. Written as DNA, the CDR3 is TGTGCCAGCAGCCCCTTTAGGAAGGGGGGGCTCTCCTACGAGCAGTACTTC.

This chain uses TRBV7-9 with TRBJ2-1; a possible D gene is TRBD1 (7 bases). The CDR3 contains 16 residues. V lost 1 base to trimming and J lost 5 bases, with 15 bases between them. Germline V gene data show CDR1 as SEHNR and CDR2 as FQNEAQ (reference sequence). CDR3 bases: TGTGCCAGCAGCTTAGTGTGGCAGGGGGGTCACAATGAGCAGTTCTTC. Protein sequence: CASSLVWQGGHNEQFF.

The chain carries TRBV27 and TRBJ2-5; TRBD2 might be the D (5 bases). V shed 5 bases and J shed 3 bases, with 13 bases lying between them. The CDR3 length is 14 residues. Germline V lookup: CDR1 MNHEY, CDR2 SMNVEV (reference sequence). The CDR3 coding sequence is TGTGCCAGCAGTGCTACCGGGAAGAAAGAGACCCAGTACTTC. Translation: CASSATGKKETQYF.

The DNA of the CDR3 is TGTGCCAGCAGACCTGGGACAGGGAAGGGAGATCACATTCAGTACTTC. Translating it yields CASRPGTGKGDHIQYF. V gene TRBV7-2 combines with J gene TRBJ2-4, with 9 positions matching TRBD1. Germline values: CDR1 SGHTA, CDR2 FQGNSA. V gave up 6 bases and J gave up 8 bases; unmatched junction bases: 14. The CDR3 contains 16 residues.

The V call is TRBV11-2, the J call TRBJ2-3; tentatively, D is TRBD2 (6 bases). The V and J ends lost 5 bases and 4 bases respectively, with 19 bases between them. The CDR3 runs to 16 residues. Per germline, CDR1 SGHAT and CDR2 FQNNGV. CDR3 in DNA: TGTGCCAGCAGCCCGAGACTAGTGCCCAACGCAGATACGCAGTATTTT. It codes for CASSPRLVPNADTQYF.

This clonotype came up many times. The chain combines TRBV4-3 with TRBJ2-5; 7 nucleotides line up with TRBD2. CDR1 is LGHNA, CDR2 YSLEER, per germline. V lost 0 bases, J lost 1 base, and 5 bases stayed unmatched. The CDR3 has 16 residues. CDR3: CASSQEGRGTQETQYF. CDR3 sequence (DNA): TGCGCCAGCAGCCAAGAGGGGCGGGGGACCCAAGAGACCCAGTACTTC.

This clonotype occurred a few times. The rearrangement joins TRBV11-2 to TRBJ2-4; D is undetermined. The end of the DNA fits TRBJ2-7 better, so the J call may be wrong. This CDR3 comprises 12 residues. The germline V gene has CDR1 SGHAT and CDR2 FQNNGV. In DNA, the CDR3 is TGTGCCAGCAGTCACACTGTTGGCGAGCAGTACTTC. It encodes CASSHTVGEQYF.

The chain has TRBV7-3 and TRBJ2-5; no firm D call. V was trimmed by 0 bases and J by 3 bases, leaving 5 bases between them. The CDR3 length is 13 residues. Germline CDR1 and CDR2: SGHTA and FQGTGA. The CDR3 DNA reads TGTGCCAGCAGCTTAACCAAGGAAGAGACCCAGTACTTC. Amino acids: CASSLTKEETQYF.

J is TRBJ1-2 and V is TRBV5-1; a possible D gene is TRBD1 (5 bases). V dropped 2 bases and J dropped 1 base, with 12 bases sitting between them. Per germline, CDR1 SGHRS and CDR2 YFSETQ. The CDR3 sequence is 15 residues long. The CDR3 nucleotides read TGCGCCAGCAGCTTTCAGTCAGGGTATAACTATGGCTACACCTTC. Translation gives CASSFQSGYNYGYTF.

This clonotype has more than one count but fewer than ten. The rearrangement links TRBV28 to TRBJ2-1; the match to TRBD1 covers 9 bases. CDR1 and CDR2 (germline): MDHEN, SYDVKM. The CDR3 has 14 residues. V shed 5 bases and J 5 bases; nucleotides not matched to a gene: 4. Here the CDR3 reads CASSRDRVHNEQFF. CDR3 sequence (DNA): TGTGCCAGCAGTAGGGACAGGGTTCACAATGAGCAGTTCTTC.

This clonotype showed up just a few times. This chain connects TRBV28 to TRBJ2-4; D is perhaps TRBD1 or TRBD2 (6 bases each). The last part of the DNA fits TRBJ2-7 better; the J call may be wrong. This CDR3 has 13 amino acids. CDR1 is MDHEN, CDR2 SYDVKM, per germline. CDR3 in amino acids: CASETQGRSEQYF. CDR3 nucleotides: TGTGCCAGCGAGACGCAGGGGAGGAGCGAGCAGTACTTC.

For the CDR3, the DNA is TGCGCCAGCGGCCCTCGACAGGGAAGCACAGATACGCAGTATTTT. This translates into CASGPRQGSTDTQYF. The chain links TRBV5-1 to TRBJ2-3; 7 positions agree with TRBD1. Germline V gives CDR1 SGHRS, CDR2 YFSETQ. The trim removed 7 bases at V and 0 bases at J, leaving 8 bases unmatched. The CDR3 has 15 amino acids.

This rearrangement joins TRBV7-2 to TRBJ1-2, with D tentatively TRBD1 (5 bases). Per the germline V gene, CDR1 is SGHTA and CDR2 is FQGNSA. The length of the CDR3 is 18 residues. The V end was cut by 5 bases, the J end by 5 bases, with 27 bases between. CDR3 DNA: TGTGCCAGCAGCATTAGAATCCCCTTGTCAGGTGGGGGTTATGGCTACACCTTC. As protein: CASSIRIPLSGGGYGYTF.

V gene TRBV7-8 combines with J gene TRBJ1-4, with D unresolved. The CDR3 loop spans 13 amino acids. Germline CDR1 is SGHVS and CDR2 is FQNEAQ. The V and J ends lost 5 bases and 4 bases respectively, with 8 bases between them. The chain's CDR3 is CASSPQLNEKLFF. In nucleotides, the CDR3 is TGTGCCAGCAGCCCTCAACTTAATGAAAAACTGTTTTTT.